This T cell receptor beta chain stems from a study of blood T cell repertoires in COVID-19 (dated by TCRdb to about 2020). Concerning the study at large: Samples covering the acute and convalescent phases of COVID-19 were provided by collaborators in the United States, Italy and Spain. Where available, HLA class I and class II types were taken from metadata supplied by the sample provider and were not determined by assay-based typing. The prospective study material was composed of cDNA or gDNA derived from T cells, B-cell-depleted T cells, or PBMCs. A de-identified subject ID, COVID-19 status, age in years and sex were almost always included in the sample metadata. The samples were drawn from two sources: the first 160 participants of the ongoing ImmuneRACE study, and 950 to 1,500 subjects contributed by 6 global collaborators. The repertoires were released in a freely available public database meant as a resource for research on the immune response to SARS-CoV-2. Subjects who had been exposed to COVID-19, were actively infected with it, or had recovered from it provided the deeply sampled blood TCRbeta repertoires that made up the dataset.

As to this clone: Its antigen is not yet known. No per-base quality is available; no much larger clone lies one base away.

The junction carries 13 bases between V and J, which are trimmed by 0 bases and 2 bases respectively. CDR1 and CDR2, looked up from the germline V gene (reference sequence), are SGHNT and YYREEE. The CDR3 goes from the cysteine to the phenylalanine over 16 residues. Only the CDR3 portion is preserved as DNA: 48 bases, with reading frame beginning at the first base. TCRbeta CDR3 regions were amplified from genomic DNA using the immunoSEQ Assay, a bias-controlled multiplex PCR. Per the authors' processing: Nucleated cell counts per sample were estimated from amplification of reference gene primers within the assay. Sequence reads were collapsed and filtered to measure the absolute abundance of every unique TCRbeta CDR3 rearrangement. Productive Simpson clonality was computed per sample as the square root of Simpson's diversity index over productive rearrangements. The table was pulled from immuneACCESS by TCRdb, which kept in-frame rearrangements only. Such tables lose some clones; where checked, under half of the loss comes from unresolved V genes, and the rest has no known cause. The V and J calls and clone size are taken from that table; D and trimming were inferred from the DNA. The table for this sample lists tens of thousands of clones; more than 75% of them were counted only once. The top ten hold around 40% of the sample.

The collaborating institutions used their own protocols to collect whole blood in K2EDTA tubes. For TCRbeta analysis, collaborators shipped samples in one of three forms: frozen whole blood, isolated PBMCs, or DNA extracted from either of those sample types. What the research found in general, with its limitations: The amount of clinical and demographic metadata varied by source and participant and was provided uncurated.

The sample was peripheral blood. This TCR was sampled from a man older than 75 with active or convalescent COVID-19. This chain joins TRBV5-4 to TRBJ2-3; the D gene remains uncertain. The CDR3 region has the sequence CASSLEGGGNTDTQYF. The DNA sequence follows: TGTGCCAGCAGCTTGGAAGGCGGTGGAAACACAGATACGCAGTATTTT.